Sequencing of this T cell receptor beta chain was carried out in a study of control samples from healthy donors and cancer patients. The table came from immunoSEQ multiplex PCR; TCRdb's copy has only in-frame clones and leaves some out. The profile covers about 83,000 clones, with around 91% appearing a single time and approximately 15% taken by the ten largest. The sample holds one count of this clone. J lost 2 bases, V lost 5 bases, and 4 bases had no gene match. The germline V gene encodes CDR1 SEHNR and CDR2 FQNEAQ (reference sequence). The CDR3 runs 14 residues. Sequencing was carried out using blood. This chain links TRBV7-9 with TRBJ2-7, with TRBD1 identical over 9 bases. This TCR was recovered from a man in his forties or fifties in good health. The CDR3 coding sequence is TGTGCCAGCAGCCCCAGACAGGGGGCCTACGAGCAGTACTTC. Amino acids: CASSPRQGAYEQYF. Full variable domain (missing parts from reference TRBV7-9 and TRBJ2-7): DTGVSQNPRHKITKRGQNVTFRCDPISEHNRLYWYRQTLGQGPEFLTYFQNEAQLEKSRLLSDRFSAERPKGSFSTLEIQRTEQGDSAMYLCASSPRQGAYEQYFGPGTRLTVT.